This T cell receptor beta chain was sequenced for a study of vaccination and CD4 T cells after COVID-19. Study-wide background: Diagnosis preceded the drawing of post-COVID samples by a median approximately 96 days (range 35 to 161). Cells received overlapping spike peptides from SARS-CoV-2, HCoV-NL63, HCoV-OC43 and HCoV-229E as stimulation.

At the Johns Hopkins FTIC core, DNA taken from cultured CD4+ T cells was sequenced by way of the Oncomine TCR Beta short-read assay. Investigators obtained genomic DNA by extraction from cultured CD4+ T cells. TCRdb passed the PCR reads through MiXCR, listing each CDR3 protein once. The table lists under 25,000 distinct CDR3 sequences, about 54% of them singletons. V dropped 4 bases and J dropped 5 bases, with 5 bases sitting between them. The length of the CDR3 is 11 residues. CDR1 is SGHAT, CDR2 FQNNGV, per germline. As to this clonotype: Antigen unknown.

Treatment indicated: roughly nine-day PBMC culture with coronavirus spike peptide pools or control peptides (ViraFEST assay). In the ViraFEST assay, peptide-pool expansion preceded TCR sequencing of expanded clonotypes. This rearrangement joins TRBV11-2 to TRBJ2-5, with D possibly TRBD2 on 5 matching bases. The clonotype comes from a human donor who had recovered from COVID-19. Sample: CD4+ T cells from blood, cultured in vitro. CDR3: CASSWRETQYF. The DNA of the CDR3 is TGTGCCAGCAGCTGGAGGGAGACCCAGTACTTC.